Listed below are T cell receptor beta chains from one sample, sequenced in a study of shared clonotypes between healthy human individuals. This table comes from immunoSEQ multiplex PCR, and its TCRdb copy is limited to in-frame clones, with some not included. Of around 510,000 clones in the sample, 90% to 96% were seen once. Sequencing was done on a sample of naive CD4+ T cells sorted from blood. These receptors were collected from a woman in her thirties in good health. CDR3s include the opening cysteine and the closing phenylalanine or tryptophan. A D gene is named only where the DNA matches it firmly. Only part of the rows carry a size: once, few, many, or a class if the clone is expanded.

j_call: TRBJ2-7; d_call: TRBD2; v_call: TRBV28; clone_size: -; cdr3_nt: TGTGCCAGCAGGGGGGGACTAGCGGGAGGCGCCGGCGAGCAGTACTTC; cdr3_aa: CASRGGLAGGAGEQYF
j_call: TRBJ2-5; d_call: TRBD1; v_call: TRBV7-9; clone_size: -; cdr3_nt: TGTGCCAGCAGCCCGGAGACAGGGACAGAGACCCAGTACTTC; cdr3_aa: CASSPETGTETQYF
j_call: TRBJ1-5; d_call: TRBD1; v_call: TRBV28; clone_size: -; cdr3_nt: TGTGCCAGCAGCCCGGGACAGGAAAATCAGCCCCAGCATTTT; cdr3_aa: CASSPGQENQPQHF
j_call: TRBJ1-1; d_call: -; v_call: TRBV19; clone_size: -; cdr3_nt: TGTGCCAGTAGTATCTCTTTCGTGGGGGGGAGCACTGAAGCTTTCTTT; cdr3_aa: CASSISFVGGSTEAFF
j_call: TRBJ2-7; d_call: TRBD2; v_call: TRBV28; clone_size: -; cdr3_nt: TGTGCCAGCAGTTTCTCTAGCGGGAGTAACTCCTACGAGCAGTACTTC; cdr3_aa: CASSFSSGSNSYEQYF
j_call: TRBJ2-1; d_call: -; v_call: TRBV7-2; clone_size: -; cdr3_nt: TGTGCCAGCAGCTTAGCCCGGGCGGGGCATGAGCAGTTCTTC; cdr3_aa: CASSLARAGHEQFF
j_call: TRBJ2-2; d_call: -; v_call: TRBV5-4; clone_size: once; cdr3_nt: TGTGCCAGCAGCTTGCCCCCGGGACAGAACACCGGGGAGCTGTTTTTT; cdr3_aa: CASSLPPGQNTGELFF
j_call: TRBJ1-4; d_call: -; v_call: TRBV28; clone_size: -; cdr3_nt: TGTGCCAGCAGTCCCCCCGGGGCATCTGTTGAAAAACTGTTTTTT; cdr3_aa: CASSPPGASVEKLFF
j_call: TRBJ1-5; d_call: TRBD1; v_call: TRBV27; clone_size: few; cdr3_nt: TGTGCCAGCCAAGCCCAGGGGGACGGCCAGCCCCAGCATTTT; cdr3_aa: CASQAQGDGQPQHF
j_call: TRBJ1-5; d_call: -; v_call: TRBV15; clone_size: once; cdr3_nt: TGTGCCACCAGCAGGACAGTAAATAGCAATCAGCCCCAGCATTTT; cdr3_aa: CATSRTVNSNQPQHF